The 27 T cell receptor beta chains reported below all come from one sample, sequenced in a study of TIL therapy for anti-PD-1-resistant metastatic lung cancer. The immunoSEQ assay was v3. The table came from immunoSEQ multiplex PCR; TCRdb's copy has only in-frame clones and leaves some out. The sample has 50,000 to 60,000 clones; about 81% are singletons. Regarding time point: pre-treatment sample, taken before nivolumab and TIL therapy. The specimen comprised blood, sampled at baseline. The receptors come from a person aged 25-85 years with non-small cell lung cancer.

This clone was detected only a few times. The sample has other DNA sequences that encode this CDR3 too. In nucleotides, the CDR3 is TGTGCCAGCTCTTTGGACAGCTACGAGCAGTACTTC. This encodes CASSLDSYEQYF. The chain combines TRBV18 with TRBJ2-7, with D perhaps matching TRBD1 (6 bases). CDR1 and CDR2 from the germline V gene are KGHSH and LQKENI. Between the trimmed V and J ends, which lost 6 bases and 3 bases, there was a span of 9 bases. This CDR3 spans 12 amino acids. The full variable domain, with the rest looked up from reference TRBV18 and TRBJ2-7, is NAGVMQNPRHLVRRRGQEARLRCSPMKGHSHVYWYRQLPEEGLKFMVYLQKENIIDESGMPKERFSAEFPKEGPSILRIQQVVRGDSAAYFCASSLDSYEQYFGPGTRLTVT.

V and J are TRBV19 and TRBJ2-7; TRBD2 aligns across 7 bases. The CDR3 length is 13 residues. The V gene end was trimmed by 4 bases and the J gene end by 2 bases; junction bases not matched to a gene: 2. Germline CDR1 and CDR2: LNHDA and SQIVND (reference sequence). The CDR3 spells CASSTGLAYEQYF. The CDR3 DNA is TGTGCCAGTAGTACCGGACTAGCCTACGAGCAGTACTTC.

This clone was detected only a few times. CDR3 loop: CASSELTGTSPPEAFF. CDR3 DNA sequence: TGTGCCAGCAGTGAATTGACGGGAACCAGCCCACCTGAAGCTTTCTTT. The J gene is TRBJ1-1, the V gene TRBV25-1; D ambiguous. The CDR3 sequence is 16 residues long. V was trimmed by 1 base and J by 6 bases, leaving 18 bases between them. CDR1 is MGHDK and CDR2 is SYGVNS in the germline V gene.

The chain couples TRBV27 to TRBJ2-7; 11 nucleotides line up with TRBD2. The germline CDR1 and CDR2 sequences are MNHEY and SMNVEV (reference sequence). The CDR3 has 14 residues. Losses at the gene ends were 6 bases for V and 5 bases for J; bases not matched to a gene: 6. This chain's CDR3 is CASRLAGGGNEQYF. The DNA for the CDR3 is TGTGCCAGCAGATTAGCGGGAGGGGGTAACGAGCAGTACTTC.

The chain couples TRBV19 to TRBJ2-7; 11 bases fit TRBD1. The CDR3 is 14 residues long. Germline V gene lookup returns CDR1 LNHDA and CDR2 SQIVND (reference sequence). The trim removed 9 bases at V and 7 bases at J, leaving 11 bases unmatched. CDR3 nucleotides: TGTGCCAGCATCCCGGGACAGGGGGTTTTGGAGCAGTACTTC. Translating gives CASIPGQGVLEQYF.

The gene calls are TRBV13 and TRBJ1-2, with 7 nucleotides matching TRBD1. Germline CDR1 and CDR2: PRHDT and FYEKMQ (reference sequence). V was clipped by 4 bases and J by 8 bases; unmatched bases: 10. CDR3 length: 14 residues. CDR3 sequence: CASSSGTVTSGYTF. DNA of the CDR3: TGTGCCAGCAGCTCCGGGACAGTCACGTCCGGCTACACCTTC.

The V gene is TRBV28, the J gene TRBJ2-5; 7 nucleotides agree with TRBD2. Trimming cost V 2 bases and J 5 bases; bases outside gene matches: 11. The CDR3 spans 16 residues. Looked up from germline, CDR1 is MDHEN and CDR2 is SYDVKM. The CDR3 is CASSLVMLAASETQYF. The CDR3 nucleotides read TGTGCCAGCAGTTTAGTAATGCTAGCGGCTAGTGAGACCCAGTACTTC.

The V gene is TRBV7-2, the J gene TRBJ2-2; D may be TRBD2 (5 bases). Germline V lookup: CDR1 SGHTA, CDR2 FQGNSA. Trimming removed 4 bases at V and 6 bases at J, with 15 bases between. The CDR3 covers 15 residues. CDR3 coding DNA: TGTGCCAGCAGCTACGTGTCCGGGGTCCCCGGGGAGCTGTTTTTT. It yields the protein CASSYVSGVPGELFF.

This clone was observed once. The CDR3 DNA reads as TGCGCCAGCAGCTGGGGACAGGGGGCAGTAGAACTGTTTTTT. It codes for CASSWGQGAVELFF. This chain joins TRBV5-1 and TRBJ1-4; 12 bases align to TRBD1. The V gene's germline CDR1 is SGHRS and CDR2 YFSETQ. The V gene end was trimmed by 3 bases and the J gene end by 12 bases; junction bases not matched to a gene: 6. This CDR3 has 14 amino acids.

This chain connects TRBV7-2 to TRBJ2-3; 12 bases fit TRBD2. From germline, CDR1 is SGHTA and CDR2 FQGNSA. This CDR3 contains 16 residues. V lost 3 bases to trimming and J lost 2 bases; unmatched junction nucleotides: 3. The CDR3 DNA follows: TGTGCCAGCAGCTTGCTAGCGGGGGGGCCCACAGATACGCAGTATTTT. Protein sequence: CASSLLAGGPTDTQYF.

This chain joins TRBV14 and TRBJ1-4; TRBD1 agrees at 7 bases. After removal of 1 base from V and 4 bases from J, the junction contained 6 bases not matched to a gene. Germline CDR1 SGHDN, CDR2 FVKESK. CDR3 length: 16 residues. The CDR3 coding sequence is TGTGCCAGCAGCCAAGGGACAGGCGCAAATAATGAAAAACTGTTTTTT. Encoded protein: CASSQGTGANNEKLFF.

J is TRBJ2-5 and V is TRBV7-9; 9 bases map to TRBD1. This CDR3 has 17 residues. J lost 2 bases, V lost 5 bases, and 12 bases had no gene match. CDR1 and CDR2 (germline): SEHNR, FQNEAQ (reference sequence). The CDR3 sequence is CASSDLNRGREQETQYF. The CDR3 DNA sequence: TGTGCCAGCAGCGACCTCAACAGGGGGCGCGAACAAGAGACCCAGTACTTC.

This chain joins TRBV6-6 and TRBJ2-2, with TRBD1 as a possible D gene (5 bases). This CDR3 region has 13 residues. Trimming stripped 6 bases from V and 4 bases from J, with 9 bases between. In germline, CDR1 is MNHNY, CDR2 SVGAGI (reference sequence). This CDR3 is CASSEDSTGELFF. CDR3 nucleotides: TGTGCCAGCAGCGAAGACAGCACCGGGGAGCTGTTTTTT.

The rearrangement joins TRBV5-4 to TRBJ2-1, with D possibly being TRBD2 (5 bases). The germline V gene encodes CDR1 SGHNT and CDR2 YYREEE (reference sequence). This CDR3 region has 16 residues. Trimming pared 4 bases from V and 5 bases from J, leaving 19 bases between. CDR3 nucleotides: TGTGCCAGCAGCCCCGAGTTTCGGAGGACCGACAATGAGCAGTTCTTC. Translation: CASSPEFRRTDNEQFF.

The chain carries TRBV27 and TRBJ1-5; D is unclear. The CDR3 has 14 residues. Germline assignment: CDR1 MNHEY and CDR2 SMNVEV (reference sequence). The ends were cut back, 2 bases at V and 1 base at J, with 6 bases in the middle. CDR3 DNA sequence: TGTGCCAGCAGTTTACCTGGGAGCAATCAGCCCCAGCATTTT. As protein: CASSLPGSNQPQHF.

The CDR3 protein is CASSLSLQNGYTF. CDR3 coding DNA: TGTGCCAGCAGCTTGAGTCTGCAGAATGGCTACACCTTC. This rearrangement joins TRBV5-4 to TRBJ1-2; D gene ambiguous. Germline V gene data show CDR1 as SGHNT and CDR2 as YYREEE (reference sequence). The V and J ends lost 1 base and 6 bases respectively, with 10 bases between them. There are 13 residues in the CDR3. The variable domain in full, with the rest retrieved from reference TRBV5-4 and TRBJ1-2, is ETGVTQSPTHLIKTRGQQVTLRCSSQSGHNTVSWYQQALGQGPQFIFQYYREEENGRGNFPPRFSGLQFPNYSSELNVNALELDDSALYLCASSLSLQNGYTFGSGTRLTVV.

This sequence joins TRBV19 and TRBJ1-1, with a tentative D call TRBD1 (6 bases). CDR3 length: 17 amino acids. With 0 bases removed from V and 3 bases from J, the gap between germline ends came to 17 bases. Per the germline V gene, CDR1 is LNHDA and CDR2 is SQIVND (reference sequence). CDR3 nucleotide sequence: TGTGCCAGTAGTATAGAAGAAGGACGGCCAGGGGACACTGAAGCTTTCTTT. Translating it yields CASSIEEGRPGDTEAFF.

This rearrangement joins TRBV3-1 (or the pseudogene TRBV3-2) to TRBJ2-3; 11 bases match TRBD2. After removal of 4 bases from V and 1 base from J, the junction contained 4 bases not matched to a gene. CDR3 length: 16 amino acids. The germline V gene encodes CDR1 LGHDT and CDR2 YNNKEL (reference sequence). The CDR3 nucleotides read TGTGCCAGCAGCCTGGGACTAGCGGTCCGCACAGATACGCAGTATTTT. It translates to CASSLGLAVRTDTQYF.

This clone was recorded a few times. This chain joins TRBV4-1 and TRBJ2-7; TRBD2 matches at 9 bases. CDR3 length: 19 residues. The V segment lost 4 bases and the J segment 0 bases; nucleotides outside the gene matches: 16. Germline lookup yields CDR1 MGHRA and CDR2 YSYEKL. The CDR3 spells CASSPKISAGGRDSYEQYF. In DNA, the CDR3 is TGCGCCAGCAGCCCTAAGATATCGGCGGGAGGGAGGGACTCCTACGAGCAGTACTTC.

CDR3: CASSPHVHEQYF. CDR3 nucleotides: TGTGCCAGCAGCCCCCATGTGCACGAGCAGTACTTC. V is TRBV7-8 and J is TRBJ2-7; D ambiguous. The CDR3 is 12 amino acids. Per the germline V gene, CDR1 is SGHVS and CDR2 is FQNEAQ. With 5 bases removed from V and 5 bases from J, the gap between germline ends came to 10 bases.

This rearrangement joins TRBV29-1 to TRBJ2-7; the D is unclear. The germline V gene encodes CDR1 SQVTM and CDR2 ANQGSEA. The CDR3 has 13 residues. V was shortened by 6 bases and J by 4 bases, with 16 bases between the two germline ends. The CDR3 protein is CSVRVHQFYEQYF. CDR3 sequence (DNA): TGCAGCGTAAGGGTTCATCAATTTTACGAGCAGTACTTC.

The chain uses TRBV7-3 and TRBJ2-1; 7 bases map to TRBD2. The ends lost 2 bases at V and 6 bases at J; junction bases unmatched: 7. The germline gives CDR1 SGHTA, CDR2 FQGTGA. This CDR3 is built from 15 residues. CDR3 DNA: TGTGCCAGCAGCTTAGAGGCGGGAGTTCCCAATGAGCAGTTCTTC. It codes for CASSLEAGVPNEQFF.

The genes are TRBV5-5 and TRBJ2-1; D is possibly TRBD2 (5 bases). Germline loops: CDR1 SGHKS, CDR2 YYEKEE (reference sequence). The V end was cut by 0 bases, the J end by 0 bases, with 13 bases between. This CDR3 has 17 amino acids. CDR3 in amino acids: CASSLEGGGSSYNEQFF. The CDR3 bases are TGTGCCAGCAGCTTGGAGGGCGGTGGGAGCTCCTACAATGAGCAGTTCTTC.

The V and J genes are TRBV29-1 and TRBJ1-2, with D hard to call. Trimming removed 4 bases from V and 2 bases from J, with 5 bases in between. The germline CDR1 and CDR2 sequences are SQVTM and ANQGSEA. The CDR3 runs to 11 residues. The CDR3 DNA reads TGCAGCGTTGTGACGAACTATGGCTACACCTTC. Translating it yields CSVVTNYGYTF.

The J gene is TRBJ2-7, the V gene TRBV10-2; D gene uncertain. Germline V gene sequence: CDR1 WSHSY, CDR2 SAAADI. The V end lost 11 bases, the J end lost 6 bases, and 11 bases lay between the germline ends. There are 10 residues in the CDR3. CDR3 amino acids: CAARDREQYF. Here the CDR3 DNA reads TGCGCCGCAAGGGATCGCGAGCAGTACTTC.

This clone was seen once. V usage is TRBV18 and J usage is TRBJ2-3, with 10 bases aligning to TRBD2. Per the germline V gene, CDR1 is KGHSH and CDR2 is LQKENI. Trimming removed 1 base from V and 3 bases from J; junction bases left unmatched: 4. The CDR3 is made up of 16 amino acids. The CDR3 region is CASSPLAGGPTDTQYF. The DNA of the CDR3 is TGTGCCAGCTCACCACTAGCGGGAGGACCTACAGATACGCAGTATTTT.

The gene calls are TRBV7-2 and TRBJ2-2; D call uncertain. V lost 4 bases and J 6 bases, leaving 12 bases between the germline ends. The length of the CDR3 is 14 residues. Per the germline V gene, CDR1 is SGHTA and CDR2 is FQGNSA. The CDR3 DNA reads TGTGCCAGCAGCTCTCTACCGGGCGCCGGGGAGCTGTTTTTT. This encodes CASSSLPGAGELFF.